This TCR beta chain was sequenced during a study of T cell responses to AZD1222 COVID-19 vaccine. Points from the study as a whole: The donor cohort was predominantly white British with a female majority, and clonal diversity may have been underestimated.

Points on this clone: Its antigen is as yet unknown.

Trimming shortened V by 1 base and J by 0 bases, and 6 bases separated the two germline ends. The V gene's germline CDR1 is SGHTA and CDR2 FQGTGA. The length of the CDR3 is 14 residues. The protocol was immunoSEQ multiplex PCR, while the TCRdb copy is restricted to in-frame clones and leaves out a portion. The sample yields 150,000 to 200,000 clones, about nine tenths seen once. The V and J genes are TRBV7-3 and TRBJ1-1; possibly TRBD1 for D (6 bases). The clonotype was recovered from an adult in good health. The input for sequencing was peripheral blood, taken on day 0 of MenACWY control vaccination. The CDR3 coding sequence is TGTGCCAGCAGCTTAAACAGGGTGAACACTGAAGCTTTCTTT. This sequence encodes CASSLNRVNTEAFF.